This T cell receptor (beta chain) was profiled in a study of cytomegalovirus exposure and HLA in healthy donors. Only a few counts were recorded for this clone. Researchers ran the PCR with 60 Vbeta and 13 Jbeta primers. Method: immunoSEQ multiplex PCR; TCRdb's copy keeps in-frame clones and lacks some. The sample contains over 130,000 clones, about 84% of which appear only once. This sequence originates from a man between 50 and 59 years old in good health and CMV-seronegative. The sequencing input was PBMCs.

CDR3 region: CASRPHLWGLDREGFEQFF. The CDR3, as DNA: TGTGCCAGCAGACCTCACCTCTGGGGATTAGACAGAGAAGGCTTTGAGCAGTTCTTC. The chain combines TRBV2 with TRBJ2-1; perhaps TRBD1 as D (5 bases). CDR3 length: 19 residues. CDR1 and CDR2 from the germline V gene are SNHLY and FYNNEI. Trimming shortened V by 6 bases and J by 9 bases, and 33 bases separated the two germline ends.